This TCR beta chain was retrieved from a study of Ad26.COV2.S vaccination and SARS-CoV-2 variants (dated by TCRdb to about 2021). In terms of the full investigation: Donors in the vaccine arm were drawn from COV1001, a phase I-IIa trial of Ad26.COV2.S in healthy adults that was multicentre, randomized, double-blind and placebo-controlled. Dosing of Ad26.COV2.S was intramuscular, at either 5x10^10 or 1x10^11 viral particles, delivered as one shot or as two shots spaced 56 days apart. Sequencing of the TCRbeta repertoire served to evaluate the specificity and breadth of SARS-CoV-2-reactive T cell receptors following Ad26.COV2.S vaccination. A total of some 30 samples were included in the TCR-sequenced set, comprising approximately 20 Ad26.COV2.S vaccine recipients, 5 placebo recipients and 8 SARS-CoV-2 convalescent individuals. Trial participants were randomized into five groups of five: low-dose or high-dose Ad26.COV2.S given once or twice, or placebo on both occasions. Throughout the experiments and outcome assessment, investigators stayed blinded to trial group allocation. Study-wide conclusions, independent of this receptor: It was noted by the authors that total T cell responses may have been underestimated by the TCR breadth and depth analyses. The study was not powered to compare responses between vaccine doses or regimens. After vaccination, spike-specific CD8+ and CD4+ T cell responses were reported to show substantial breadth. Vaccine and placebo recipients had comparable non-spike TCR breadth, which fits with the vaccine containing only spike. Ad26.COV2.S recipients had higher spike-specific TCR breadth than placebo recipients (P = 0.0014).

The immunoSEQ Assay was used to sequence TCRbeta CDR3 regions. After extraction, genomic DNA underwent amplification by bias-controlled multiplex PCR, followed by high-throughput sequencing. The source study handled its data this way. To quantify the absolute abundance of every unique TCRbeta CDR3 region, sequences were collapsed and filtered. T cell fraction was estimated by normalizing TCRbeta template counts to usable DNA, with usable DNA measured through amplification of reference genes found in all nucleated cells. Repertoire TCRs were annotated as SARS-CoV-2-specific by exact matching of V gene, CDR3 amino acid sequence and J gene to a known reactive TCR set. MIRA supplied the reference SARS-CoV-2 TCR set, which was filtered for enrichment in COVID-19-positive ImmuneCODE repertoires so that public or cross-reactive TCRs were removed. Based on the MIRA antigens, annotated TCRs were further analysed at the level of specific ORF or position within ORF. Depth was the summed frequency of annotated unique rearrangements, while breadth was defined as annotated unique rearrangements over total unique productive rearrangements. TCR breadth was compared between groups using two-sided Wilcoxon rank-sum tests. The clones in this table, taken by TCRdb from immuneACCESS, are in-frame only. Not every clone is retained; where verified, under half of the shortfall comes from an unresolved V gene, and the cause of the rest is unknown. V, J and clone size were drawn from that table, and D and trimming were deduced from the DNA. Counted in this sample were approximately 350,000 clones; around 86% of them appeared once. The top ten clones comprise approximately 3.6% of the sample.

Note on this clone: Its specific antigen is unknown. No much larger clone is present one base from it, and per-base qualities are unavailable.

The treatment or condition label, read with the paper, signifies: 15 to 20 received Ad26.COV2.S at low or high dose, single or two shots; 5 received placebo; per-sample allocation not given. For vaccine and placebo recipients, the sequenced repertoires came from samples collected on day 63 after the first injection. In Cohort 1b, about two dozen adults aged 18-55 years were enrolled at a single site in Boston, USA, between 29 July and 7 August 2020. Ad26.COV2.S was a replication-incompetent adenovirus type 26 vector expressing a prefusion-stabilized SARS-CoV-2 spike protein from the original Wuhan strain. The CDR3 contains 15 residues, cysteine and phenylalanine counted. Only CDR3 DNA is held: 45 bases, read in frame from base 1. The germline V gene provides CDR1 SGHTA and CDR2 FQGNSA. Trimming removed 4 bases from V and 5 bases from J, leaving 17 bases between the germline ends.

This TCR derives from a person aged 18-65 years who received the Ad26.COV2.S COVID-19 vaccine or a placebo. Sequences were derived from peripheral blood, sampled in a trial of Ad26.COV2.S vaccine versus placebo. The V and J segments used are TRBV7-2 and TRBJ1-2; perhaps TRBD1 is the D gene, with 5 bases matching. The sequence in DNA is TGTGCCAGCAGCTGGACCTCCGGGACCCAGTATGGCTACACCTTC. This encodes CASSWTSGTQYGYTF.